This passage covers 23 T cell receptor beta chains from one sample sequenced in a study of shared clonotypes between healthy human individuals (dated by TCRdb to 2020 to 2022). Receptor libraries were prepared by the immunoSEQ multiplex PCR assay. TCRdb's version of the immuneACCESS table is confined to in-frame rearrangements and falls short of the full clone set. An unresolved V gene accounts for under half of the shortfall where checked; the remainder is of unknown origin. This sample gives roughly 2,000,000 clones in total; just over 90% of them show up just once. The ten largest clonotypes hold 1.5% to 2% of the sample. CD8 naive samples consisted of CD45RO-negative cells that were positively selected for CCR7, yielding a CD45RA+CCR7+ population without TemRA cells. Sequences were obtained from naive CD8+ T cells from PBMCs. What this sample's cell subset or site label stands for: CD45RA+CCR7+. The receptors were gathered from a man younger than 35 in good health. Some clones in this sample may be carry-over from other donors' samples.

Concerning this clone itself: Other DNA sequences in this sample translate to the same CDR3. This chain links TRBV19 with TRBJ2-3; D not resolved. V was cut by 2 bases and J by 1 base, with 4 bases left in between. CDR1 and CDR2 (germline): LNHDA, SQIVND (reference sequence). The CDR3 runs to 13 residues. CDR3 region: CASSIRGTDTQYF. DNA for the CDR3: TGTGCCAGTAGTATACGGGGCACAGATACGCAGTATTTT. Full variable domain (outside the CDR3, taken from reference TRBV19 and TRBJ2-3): DGGITQSPKYLFRKEGQNVTLSCEQNLNHDAMYWYRQDPGQGLRLIYYSQIVNDFQKGDIAEGYSVSREKKESFPLTVTSAQKNPTAFYLCASSIRGTDTQYFGPGTRLTVL.

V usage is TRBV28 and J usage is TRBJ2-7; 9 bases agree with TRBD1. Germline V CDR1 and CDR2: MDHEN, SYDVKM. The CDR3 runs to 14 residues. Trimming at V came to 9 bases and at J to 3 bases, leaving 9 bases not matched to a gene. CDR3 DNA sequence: TGTGCCAGGGGGAACCGGGACAGGGACTACGAGCAGTACTTC. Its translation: CARGNRDRDYEQYF. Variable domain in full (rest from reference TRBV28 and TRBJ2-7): DVKVTQSSRYLVKRTGEKVFLECVQDMDHENMFWYRQDPGLGLRLIYFSYDVKMKEKGDIPEGYSVSREKKERFSLILESASTNQTSMYLCARGNRDRDYEQYFGPGTRLTVT.

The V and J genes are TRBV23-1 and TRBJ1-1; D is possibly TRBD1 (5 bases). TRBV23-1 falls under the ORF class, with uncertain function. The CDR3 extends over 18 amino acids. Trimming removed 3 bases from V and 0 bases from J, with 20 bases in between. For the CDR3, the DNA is TGCGCCAGCAGTCATTTGGGGCAGGGAGAAGACATGAACACTGAAGCTTTCTTT. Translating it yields CASSHLGQGEDMNTEAFF.

The CDR3 DNA reads TGTGCCAGCAGCTTCGGACTAGCGAGTTACAATGAGCAGTTCTTC. It is translated as CASSFGLASYNEQFF. The rearrangement joins TRBV7-2 to TRBJ2-1, with 9 bases lining up with TRBD2. Germline CDR1 SGHTA, CDR2 FQGNSA. V lost 3 bases and J lost 4; bases outside the gene matches: 4. The CDR3 has 15 residues.

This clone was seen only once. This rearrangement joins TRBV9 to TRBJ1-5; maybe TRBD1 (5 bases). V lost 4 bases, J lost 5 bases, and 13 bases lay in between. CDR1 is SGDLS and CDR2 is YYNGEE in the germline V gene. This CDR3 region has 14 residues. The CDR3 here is CASSPWGGDQPQHF. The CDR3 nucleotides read TGTGCCAGCAGCCCTTGGGGGGGAGATCAGCCCCAGCATTTT. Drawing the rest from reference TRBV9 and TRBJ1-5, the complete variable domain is DSGVTQTPKHLITATGQRVTLRCSPRSGDLSVYWYQQSLDQGLQFLIQYYNGEERAKGNILERFSAQQFPDLHSELNLSSLELGDSALYFCASSPWGGDQPQHFGDGTRLSIL.

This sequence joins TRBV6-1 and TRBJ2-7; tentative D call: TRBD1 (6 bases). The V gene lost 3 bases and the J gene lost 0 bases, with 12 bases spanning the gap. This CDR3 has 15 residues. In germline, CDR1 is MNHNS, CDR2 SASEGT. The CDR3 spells CASSESGAISYEQYF. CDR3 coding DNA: TGTGCCAGCAGTGAGTCAGGGGCTATCTCCTACGAGCAGTACTTC.

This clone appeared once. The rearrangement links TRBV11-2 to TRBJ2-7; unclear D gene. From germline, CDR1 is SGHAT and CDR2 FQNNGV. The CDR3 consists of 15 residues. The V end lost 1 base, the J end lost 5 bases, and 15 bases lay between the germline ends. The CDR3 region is CASSLVMSEYDEQYF. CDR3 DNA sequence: TGTGCCAGCAGCTTAGTCATGAGTGAGTACGACGAGCAGTACTTC.

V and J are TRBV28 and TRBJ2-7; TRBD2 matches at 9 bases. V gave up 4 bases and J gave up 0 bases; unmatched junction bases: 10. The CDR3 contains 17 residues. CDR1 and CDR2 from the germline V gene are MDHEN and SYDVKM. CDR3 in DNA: TGTGCCAGCAGTTCTCCACTCGGACTAGCGAGCTCCTACGAGCAGTACTTC. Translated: CASSSPLGLASSYEQYF.

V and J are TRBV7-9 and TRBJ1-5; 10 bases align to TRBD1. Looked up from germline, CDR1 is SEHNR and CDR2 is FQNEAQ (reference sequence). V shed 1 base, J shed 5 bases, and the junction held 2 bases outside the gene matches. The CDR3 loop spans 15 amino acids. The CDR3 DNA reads TGTGCCAGCAGCTTAGTCGGGACAGGGGATCAGCCCCAGCATTTT. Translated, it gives CASSLVGTGDQPQHF. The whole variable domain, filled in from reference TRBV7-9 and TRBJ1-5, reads DTGVSQNPRHKITKRGQNVTFRCDPISEHNRLYWYRQTLGQGPEFLTYFQNEAQLEKSRLLSDRFSAERPKGSFSTLEIQRTEQGDSAMYLCASSLVGTGDQPQHFGDGTRLSIL.

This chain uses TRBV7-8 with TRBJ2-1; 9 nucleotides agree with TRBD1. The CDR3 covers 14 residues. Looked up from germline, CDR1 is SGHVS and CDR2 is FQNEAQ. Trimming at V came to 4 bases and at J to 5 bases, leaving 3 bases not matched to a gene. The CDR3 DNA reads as TGTGCCAGCAGCTCTAGGGACAGGGACAATGAGCAGTTCTTC. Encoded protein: CASSSRDRDNEQFF.

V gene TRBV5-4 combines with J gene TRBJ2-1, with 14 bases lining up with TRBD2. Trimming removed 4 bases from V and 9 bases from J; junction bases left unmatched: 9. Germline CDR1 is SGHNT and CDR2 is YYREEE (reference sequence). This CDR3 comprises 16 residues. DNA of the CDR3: TGTGCCAGCAGCACGCCCGGGACTAGCGGGAGTAGTGAGCAGTTCTTC. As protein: CASSTPGTSGSSEQFF.

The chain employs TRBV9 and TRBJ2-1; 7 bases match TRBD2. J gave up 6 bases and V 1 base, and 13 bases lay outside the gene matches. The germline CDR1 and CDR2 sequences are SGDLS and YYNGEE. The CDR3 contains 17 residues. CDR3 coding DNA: TGTGCCAGCAGCGTATTGGCGGGAGTAACTCCAGGCAATGAGCAGTTCTTC. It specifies CASSVLAGVTPGNEQFF.

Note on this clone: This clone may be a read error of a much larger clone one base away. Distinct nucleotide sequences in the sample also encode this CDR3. DNA of the CDR3: TGTGCCAGCAGCGTAGCAGGGGACACTGAAGCTTTCTTT. Its protein product is CASSVAGDTEAFF. V is TRBV9 and J is TRBJ1-1; tentative D call: TRBD1 (6 bases). CDR1 is SGDLS, CDR2 YYNGEE, per germline. There are 13 residues in the CDR3. V lost 0 bases, J lost 3 bases, and 6 bases lay in between.

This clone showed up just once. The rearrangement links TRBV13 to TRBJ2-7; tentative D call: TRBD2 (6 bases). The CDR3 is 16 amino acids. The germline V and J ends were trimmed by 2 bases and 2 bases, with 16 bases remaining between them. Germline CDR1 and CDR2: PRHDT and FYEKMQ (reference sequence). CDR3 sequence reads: CASSLNGRTFAYEQYF. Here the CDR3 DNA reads TGTGCCAGCAGCTTAAATGGGAGGACCTTTGCCTACGAGCAGTACTTC.

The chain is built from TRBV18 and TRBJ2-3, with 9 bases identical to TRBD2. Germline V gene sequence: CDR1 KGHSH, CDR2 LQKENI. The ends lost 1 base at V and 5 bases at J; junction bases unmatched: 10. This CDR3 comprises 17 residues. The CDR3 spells CASSPLREGYQVDTQYF. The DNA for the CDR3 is TGTGCCAGCTCACCACTGCGGGAGGGCTATCAAGTAGATACGCAGTATTTT.

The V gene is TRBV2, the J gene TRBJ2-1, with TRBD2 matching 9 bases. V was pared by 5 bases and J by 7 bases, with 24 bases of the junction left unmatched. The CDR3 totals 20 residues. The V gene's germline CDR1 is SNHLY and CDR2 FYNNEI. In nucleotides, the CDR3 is TGTGCCAGCAGTTACGAATATCTGGGCAGCGGGGGGAACGAGGGGAATGAGCAGTTCTTC. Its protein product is CASSYEYLGSGGNEGNEQFF. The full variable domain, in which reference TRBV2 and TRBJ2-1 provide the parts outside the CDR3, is EPEVTQTPSHQVTQMGQEVILRCVPISNHLYFYWYRQILGQKVEFLVSFYNNEISEKSEIFDDQFSVERPDGSNFTLKIRSTKLEDSAMYFCASSYEYLGSGGNEGNEQFFGPGTRLTVL.

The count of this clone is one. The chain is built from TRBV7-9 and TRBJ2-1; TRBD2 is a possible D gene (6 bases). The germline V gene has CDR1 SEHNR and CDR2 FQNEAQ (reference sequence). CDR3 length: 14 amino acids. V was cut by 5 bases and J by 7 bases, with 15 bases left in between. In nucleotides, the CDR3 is TGTGCCAGCAGCCCAGATTTCGGGGGTAATGAGCAGTTCTTC. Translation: CASSPDFGGNEQFF.

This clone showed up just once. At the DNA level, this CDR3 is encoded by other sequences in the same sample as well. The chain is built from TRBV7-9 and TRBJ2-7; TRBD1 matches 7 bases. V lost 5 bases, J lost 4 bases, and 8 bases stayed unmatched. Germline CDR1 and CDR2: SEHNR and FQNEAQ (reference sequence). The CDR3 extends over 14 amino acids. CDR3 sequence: CASSSRDSPYEQYF. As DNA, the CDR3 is TGTGCCAGCAGCAGCCGGGACAGCCCTTACGAGCAGTACTTC.

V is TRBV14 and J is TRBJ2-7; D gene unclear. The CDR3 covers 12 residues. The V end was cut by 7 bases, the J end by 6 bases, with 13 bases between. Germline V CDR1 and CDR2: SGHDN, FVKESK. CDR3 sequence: CASTGVSPEQYF. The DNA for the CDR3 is TGTGCCAGCACCGGTGTAAGTCCCGAGCAGTACTTC.

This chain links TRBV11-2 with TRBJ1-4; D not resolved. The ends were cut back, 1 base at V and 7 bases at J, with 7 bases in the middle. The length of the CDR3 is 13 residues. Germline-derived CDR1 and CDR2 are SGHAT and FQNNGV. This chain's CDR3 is CASSLGRLEKLFF. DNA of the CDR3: TGTGCCAGCAGCTTAGGTCGGCTTGAAAAACTGTTTTTT. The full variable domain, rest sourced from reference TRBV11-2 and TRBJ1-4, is EAGVAQSPRYKIIEKRQSVAFWCNPISGHATLYWYQQILGQGPKLLIQFQNNGVVDDSQLPKDRFSAERLKGVDSTLKIQPAKLEDSAVYLCASSLGRLEKLFFGSGTQLSVL.

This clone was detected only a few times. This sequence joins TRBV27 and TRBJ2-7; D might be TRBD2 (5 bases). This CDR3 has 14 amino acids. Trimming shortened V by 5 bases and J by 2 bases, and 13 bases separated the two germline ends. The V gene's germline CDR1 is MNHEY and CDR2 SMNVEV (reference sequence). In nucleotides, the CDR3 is TGTGCCAGCAGTCGCCGCCAACTAGCCTACGAGCAGTACTTC. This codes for CASSRRQLAYEQYF.

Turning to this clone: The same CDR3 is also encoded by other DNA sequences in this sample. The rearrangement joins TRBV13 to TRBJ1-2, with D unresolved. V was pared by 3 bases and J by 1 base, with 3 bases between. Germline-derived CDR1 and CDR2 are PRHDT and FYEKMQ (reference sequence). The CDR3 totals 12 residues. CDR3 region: CASSLGNYGYTF. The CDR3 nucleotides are TGTGCCAGCAGCTTGGGTAACTATGGCTACACCTTC.

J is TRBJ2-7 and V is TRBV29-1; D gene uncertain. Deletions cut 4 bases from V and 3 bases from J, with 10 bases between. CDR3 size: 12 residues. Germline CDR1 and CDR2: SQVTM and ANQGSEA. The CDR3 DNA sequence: TGCAGCGTTGTGGGCCCTTTCTACGAGCAGTACTTC. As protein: CSVVGPFYEQYF.